The clone carrying this T cell receptor (beta chain) has a single count. Its antigen remains unidentified. The sample holds other DNA sequences that translate to the same CDR3. CD4+ cell separation produced CD45RA+ naive and CD45RA-negative memory subsets. The sample belongs to a study of shared clonotypes between healthy human individuals. Using immunoSEQ multiplex PCR, the repertoire was profiled, and TCRdb retains in-frame clones only, with some absent. This sample has 2 million to 3 million clones, with more than 80% found just once. V was shortened by 0 bases and J by 9 bases, with 13 bases between the two germline ends. Germline V lookup: CDR1 SGDLS, CDR2 YYNGEE. This CDR3 contains 14 residues. Study-wide results and caveats: The genetic and exposure-history diversity represented was limited by few donors.

Sequences were obtained from naive CD4+ T cells sorted from blood. Subset meaning: CD45RA+ positively selected. The TCR comes from a man between 18 and 35 years old in good health. This chain links TRBV9 with TRBJ2-1; TRBD1 is a possible D gene (6 bases). CDR3 amino acids: CASSVGGLAGEQFF. The CDR3 bases are TGTGCCAGCAGCGTAGGGGGGCTGGCGGGTGAGCAGTTCTTC.